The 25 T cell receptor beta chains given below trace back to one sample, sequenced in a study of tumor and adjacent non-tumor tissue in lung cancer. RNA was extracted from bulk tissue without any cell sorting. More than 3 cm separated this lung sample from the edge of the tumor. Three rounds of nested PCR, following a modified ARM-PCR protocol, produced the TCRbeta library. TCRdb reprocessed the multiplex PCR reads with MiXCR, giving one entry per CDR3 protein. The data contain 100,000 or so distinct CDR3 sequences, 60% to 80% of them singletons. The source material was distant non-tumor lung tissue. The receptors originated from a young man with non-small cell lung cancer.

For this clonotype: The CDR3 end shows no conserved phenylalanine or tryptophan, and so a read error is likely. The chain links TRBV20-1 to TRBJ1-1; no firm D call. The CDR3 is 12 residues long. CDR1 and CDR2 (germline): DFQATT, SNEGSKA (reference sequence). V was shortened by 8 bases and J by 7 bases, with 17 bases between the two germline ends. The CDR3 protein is CSPHPSGNEAFY. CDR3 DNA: TGCAGTCCTCACCCGAGTGGAAATGAAGCTTTCTAT.

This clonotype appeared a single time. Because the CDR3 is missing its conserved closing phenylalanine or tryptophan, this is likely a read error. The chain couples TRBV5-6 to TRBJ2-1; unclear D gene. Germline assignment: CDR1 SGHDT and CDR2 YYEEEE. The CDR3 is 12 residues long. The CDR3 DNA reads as TGTGGCAGCAGCTTGGGGAACAATGAGCAGTTCTTA. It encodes CGSSLGNNEQFL.

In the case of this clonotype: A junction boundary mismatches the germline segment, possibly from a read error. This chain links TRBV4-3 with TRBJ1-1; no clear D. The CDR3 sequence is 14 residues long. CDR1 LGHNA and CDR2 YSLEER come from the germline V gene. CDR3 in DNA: TGCGTCAGCAGCCAAGACAAGTGGCTCACAGACGCTTTCTTT. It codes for CVSSQDKWLTDAFF.

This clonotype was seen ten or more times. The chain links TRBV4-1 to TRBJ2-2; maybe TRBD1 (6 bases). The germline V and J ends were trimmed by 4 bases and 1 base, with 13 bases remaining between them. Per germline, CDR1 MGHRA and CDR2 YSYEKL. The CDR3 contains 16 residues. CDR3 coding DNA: TGCGCCAGCAGCCCGAACTCGGACAGGAACACCGGGGAGCTGTTTTTT. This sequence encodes CASSPNSDRNTGELFF.

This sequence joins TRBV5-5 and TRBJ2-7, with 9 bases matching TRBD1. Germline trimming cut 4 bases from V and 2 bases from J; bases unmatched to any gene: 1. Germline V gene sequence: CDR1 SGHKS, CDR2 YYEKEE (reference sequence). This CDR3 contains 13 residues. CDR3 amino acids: CASSRQGAYEQYF. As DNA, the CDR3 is TGTGCCAGCAGCCGACAGGGGGCCTACGAGCAGTACTTC.

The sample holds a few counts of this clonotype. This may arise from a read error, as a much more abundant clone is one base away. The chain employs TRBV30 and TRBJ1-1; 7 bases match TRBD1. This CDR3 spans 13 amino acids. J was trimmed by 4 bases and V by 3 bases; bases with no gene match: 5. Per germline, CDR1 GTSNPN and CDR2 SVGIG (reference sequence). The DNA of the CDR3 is TGTGCCTGGAGGCGACAGGGATCCACTGAAGCTTTCTTT. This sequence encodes CAWRRQGSTEAFF.

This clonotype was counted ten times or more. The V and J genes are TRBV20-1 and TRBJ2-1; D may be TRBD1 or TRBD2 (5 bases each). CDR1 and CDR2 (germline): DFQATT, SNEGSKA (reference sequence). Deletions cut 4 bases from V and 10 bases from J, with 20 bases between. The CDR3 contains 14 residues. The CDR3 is CSATPRDGQREQFF. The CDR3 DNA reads TGCAGTGCTACTCCCCGGGACGGCCAGCGAGAGCAGTTCTTC.

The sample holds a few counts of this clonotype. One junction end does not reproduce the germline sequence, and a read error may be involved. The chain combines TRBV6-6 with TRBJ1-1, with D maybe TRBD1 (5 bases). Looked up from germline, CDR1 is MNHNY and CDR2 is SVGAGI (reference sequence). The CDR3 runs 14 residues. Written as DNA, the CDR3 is TGTGCCAGCAGTTTTTACGGGCAGGACACTGAAGCTTCCTTT. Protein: CASSFYGQDTEASF.

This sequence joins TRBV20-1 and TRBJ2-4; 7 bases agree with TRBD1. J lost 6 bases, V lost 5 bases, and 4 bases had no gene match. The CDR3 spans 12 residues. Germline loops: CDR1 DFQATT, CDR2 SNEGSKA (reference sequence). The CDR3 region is CSAEEGANIQYF. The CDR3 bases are TGCAGTGCTGAAGAGGGGGCAAACATTCAGTACTTC.

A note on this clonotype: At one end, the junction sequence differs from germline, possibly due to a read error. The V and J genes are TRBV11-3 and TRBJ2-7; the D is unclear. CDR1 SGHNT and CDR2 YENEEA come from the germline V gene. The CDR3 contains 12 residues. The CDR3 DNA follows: TGTGCCAGCAGCTCTGTTGGCTACGAGCAGAACTTC. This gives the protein CASSSVGYEQNF. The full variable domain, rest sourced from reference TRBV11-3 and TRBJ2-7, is EAGVVQSPRYKIIEKKQPVAFWCNPISGHNTLYWYLQNLGQGPELLIRYENEEAVDDSQLPKDRFSAERLKGVDSTLKIQPAELGDSAVYLCASSSVGYEQNFGPGTRLTVT.

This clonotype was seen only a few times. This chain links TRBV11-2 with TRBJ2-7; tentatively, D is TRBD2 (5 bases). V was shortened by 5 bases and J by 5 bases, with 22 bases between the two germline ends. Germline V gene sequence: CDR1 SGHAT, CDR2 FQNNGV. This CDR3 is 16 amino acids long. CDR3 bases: TGTGCCAGCAGCCCCCGATCGGGTGGGAGACCCAACGAGCAGTACTTC. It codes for CASSPRSGGRPNEQYF.

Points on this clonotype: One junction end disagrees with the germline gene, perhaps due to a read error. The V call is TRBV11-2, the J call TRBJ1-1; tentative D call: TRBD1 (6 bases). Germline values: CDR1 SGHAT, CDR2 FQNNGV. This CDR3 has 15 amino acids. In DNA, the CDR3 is TGTGCCACCAGCTTCGGGGGGGCGGTGAACACTGAAGCTTTCTTT. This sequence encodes CATSFGGAVNTEAFF.

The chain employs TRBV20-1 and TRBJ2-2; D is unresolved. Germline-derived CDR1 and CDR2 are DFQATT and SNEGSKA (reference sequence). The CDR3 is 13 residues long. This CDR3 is CNAQIMDTGELFF. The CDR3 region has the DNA TGCAATGCCCAGATAATGGACACCGGGGAGCTGTTTTTT.

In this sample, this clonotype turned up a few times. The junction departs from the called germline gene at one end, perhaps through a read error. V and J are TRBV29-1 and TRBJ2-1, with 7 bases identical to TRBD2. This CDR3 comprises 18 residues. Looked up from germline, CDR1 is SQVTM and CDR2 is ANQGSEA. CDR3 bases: TGCAGCGTTGAGCCCCGTGAGCTAGCGGAGGGCTCCTACAATGGGCAGTTCTTC. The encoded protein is CSVEPRELAEGSYNGQFF.

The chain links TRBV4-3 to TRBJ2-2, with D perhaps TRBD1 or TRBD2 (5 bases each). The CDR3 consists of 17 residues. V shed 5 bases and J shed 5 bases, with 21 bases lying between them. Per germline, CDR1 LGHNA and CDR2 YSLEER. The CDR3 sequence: CASSSTSGRGFTGELFF. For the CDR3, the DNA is TGCGCCAGCAGCTCGACCTCGGGACGGGGATTTACCGGGGAGCTGTTTTTT.

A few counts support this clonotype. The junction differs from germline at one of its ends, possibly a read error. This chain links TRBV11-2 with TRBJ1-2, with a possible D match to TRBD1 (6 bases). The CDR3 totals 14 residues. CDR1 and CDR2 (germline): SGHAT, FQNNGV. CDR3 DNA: TGTGCCAGTAGCTTAGGGAGACAGGCCGTTGGCTACACCTTC. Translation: CASSLGRQAVGYTF.

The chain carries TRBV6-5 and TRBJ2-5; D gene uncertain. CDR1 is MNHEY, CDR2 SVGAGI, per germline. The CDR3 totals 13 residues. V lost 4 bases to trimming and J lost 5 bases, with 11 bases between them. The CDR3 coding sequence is TGTGCCAGCAGTTGTTGGGGATCGGAGACCCAGTACTTC. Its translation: CASSCWGSETQYF.

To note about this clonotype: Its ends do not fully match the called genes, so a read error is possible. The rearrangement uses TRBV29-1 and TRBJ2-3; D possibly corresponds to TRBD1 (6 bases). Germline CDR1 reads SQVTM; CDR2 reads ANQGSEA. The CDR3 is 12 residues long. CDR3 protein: CSVVTGPGTQYF. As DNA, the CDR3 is TGCAGTGTTGTTACAGGGCCAGGTACGCAGTATTTT.

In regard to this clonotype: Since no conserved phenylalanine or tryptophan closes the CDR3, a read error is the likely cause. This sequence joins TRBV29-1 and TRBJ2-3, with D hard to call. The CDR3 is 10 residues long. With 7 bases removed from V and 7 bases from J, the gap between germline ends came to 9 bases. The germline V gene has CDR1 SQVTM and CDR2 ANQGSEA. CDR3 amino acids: CSAVQHTQYL. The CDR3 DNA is TGCAGCGCTGTCCAGCATACGCAGTATTTG.

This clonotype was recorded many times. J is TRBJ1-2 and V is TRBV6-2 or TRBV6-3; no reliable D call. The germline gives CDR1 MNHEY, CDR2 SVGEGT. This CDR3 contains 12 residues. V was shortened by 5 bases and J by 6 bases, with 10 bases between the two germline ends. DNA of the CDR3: TGTGCCAGCAGTCGGGAAGGGAATGGCTACACCTTC. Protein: CASSREGNGYTF.

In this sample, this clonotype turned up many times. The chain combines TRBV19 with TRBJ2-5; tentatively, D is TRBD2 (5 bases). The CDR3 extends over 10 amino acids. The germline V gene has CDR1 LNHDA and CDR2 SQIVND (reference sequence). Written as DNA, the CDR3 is TGTGCTGCGGGCCAAGAGACCCAGTACTTC. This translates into CAAGQETQYF.

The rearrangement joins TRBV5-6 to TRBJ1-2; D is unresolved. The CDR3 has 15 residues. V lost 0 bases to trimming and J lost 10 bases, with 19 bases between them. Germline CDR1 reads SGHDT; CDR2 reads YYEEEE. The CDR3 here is CASSLDASGLHDYTF. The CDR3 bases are TGTGCCAGCAGCTTGGATGCTTCAGGACTCCATGACTACACCTTC.

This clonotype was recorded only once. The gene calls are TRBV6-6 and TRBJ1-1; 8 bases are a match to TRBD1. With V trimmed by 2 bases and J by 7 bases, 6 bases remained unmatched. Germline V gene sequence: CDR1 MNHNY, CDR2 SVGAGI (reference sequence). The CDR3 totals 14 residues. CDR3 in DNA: TGTGCCAGCAGTTACCCTACAGGGGGGGTTGAAGCTTTCTTT. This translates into CASSYPTGGVEAFF.

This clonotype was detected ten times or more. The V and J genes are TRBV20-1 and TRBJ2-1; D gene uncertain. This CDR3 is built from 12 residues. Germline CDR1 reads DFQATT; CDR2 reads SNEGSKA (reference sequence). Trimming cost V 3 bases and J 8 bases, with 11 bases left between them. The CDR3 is CSASYLDHEQFF. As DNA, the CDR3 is TGCAGTGCTAGCTACCTAGACCATGAGCAGTTCTTC.

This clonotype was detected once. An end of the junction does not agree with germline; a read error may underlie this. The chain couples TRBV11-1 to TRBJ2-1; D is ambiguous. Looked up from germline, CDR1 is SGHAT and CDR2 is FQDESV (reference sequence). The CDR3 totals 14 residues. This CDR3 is CTSSLGLETDEQFF. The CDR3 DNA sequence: TGTACCAGCAGCTTAGGGCTGGAGACGGATGAGCAGTTCTTC.